These 5 T cell receptor beta chains were all obtained from the same sample, sequenced in a study of CXCR3-negative and CXCR3-positive naive CD8 T cells. Libraries were UMI-labeled 5' RACE TRB cDNA. Following a re-call of the 5' RACE reads, TCRdb has one entry per CDR3 protein and lacks DNA. Its listing shows 70,000 to 100,000 distinct CDR3 sequences. The sequenced sample was naive CXCR3- CD8+ T cells from blood. Subset specified: CD45RO-CCR7+CD27+CD95- naive CD8+ T cells lacking CXCR3 (TNR3-). The receptors were sampled from a human donor in good health. Some clones in this sample may be carry-over from other donors' samples.

This chain joins TRBV3-1 and TRBJ1-1. This CDR3 has 13 residues. CDR1 and CDR2 from the germline V gene are LGHDT and YNNKEL (reference sequence). CDR3 sequence reads: CASSHMGNTEAFF.

J is TRBJ2-7 and V is TRBV14. The germline V gene encodes CDR1 SGHDN and CDR2 FVKESK. CDR3 size: 14 residues. CDR3 loop: CASSQDHNFYEQYF.

The V and J genes are TRBV7-6 and TRBJ2-7. This CDR3 has 13 residues. CDR1 is SGHVS, CDR2 FNYEAQ, per germline. The CDR3 here is CASSPDTSYEQYF.

The chain recombines TRBV29-1 with TRBJ2-5; TCRdb reports TRBD1, a call that lacks DNA to check it against. This CDR3 comprises 11 residues. CDR1 is SQVTM and CDR2 is ANQGSEA in the germline V gene. The CDR3 loop reads CSVLGGGTQYF. The variable domain in full, completed from reference TRBV29-1 and TRBJ2-5, reads SAVISQKPSRDICQRGTSLTIQCQVDSQVTMMFWYRQQPGQSLTLIATANQGSEATYESGFVIDKFPISRPNLTFSTLTVSNMSPEDSSIYLCSVLGGGTQYFGPGTRLLVL.

The rearrangement uses TRBV11-2 and TRBJ2-3; TCRdb designates TRBD1, a call that cannot be tested without DNA. The length of the CDR3 is 13 residues. The germline V gene encodes CDR1 SGHAT and CDR2 FQNNGV. The CDR3 region is CASSFGGLDTQYF.